Listed below are T cell receptor beta chains from one sample, sequenced in a study of cytomegalovirus exposure and HLA in healthy donors. The assay was immunoSEQ multiplex PCR, and TCRdb's table has in-frame clones only and misses some. Counted here are around 130,000 clones, 82% occurring once; the ten biggest clones make up about 11%. Material: PBMCs. These TCRs come from a male donor in good health and CMV-seropositive. Each CDR3 is given with its conserved first and last residue. The D gene is left open where the match is weak. Clone size, where shown, is once, few, many, or a class for clones that have expanded.

V gene: TRBV5-4
J gene: TRBJ2-7
clone size: NA
D gene: NA
CDR3 protein: CASSLEPLHSYEQYF
CDR3 DNA: TGTGCCAGCAGCTTGGAGCCGCTGCACTCCTACGAGCAGTACTTC

V gene: TRBV10-3
J gene: TRBJ2-7
clone size: NA
D gene: TRBD2
CDR3 protein: CAISDGGDYEQYF
CDR3 DNA: TGTGCCATCAGTGATGGGGGGGACTACGAGCAGTACTTC

V gene: TRBV19
J gene: TRBJ2-1
clone size: NA
D gene: NA
CDR3 protein: CASSISGSYNEQFF
CDR3 DNA: TGTGCCAGTAGTATTAGCGGATCCTACAATGAGCAGTTCTTC

V gene: TRBV2
J gene: TRBJ2-5
clone size: NA
D gene: NA
CDR3 protein: CASRTTDETQYF
CDR3 DNA: TGTGCCAGCAGGACGACTGATGAGACCCAGTACTTC

V gene: TRBV7-6
J gene: TRBJ2-2
clone size: NA
D gene: NA
CDR3 protein: CASSPYQGTTGELFF
CDR3 DNA: TGTGCCAGCAGCCCATATCAGGGAACCACCGGGGAGCTGTTTTTT

V gene: TRBV28
J gene: TRBJ1-2
clone size: few
D gene: NA
CDR3 protein: CASSLFQKADGYTF
CDR3 DNA: TGTGCCAGCAGTTTATTTCAAAAGGCGGATGGCTACACCTTC

V gene: TRBV9
J gene: TRBJ2-1
clone size: NA
D gene: NA
CDR3 protein: CASSVGRSPGEQFF
CDR3 DNA: TGTGCCAGCAGCGTAGGGAGGAGCCCAGGCGAGCAGTTCTTC

V gene: TRBV6-6
J gene: TRBJ2-3
clone size: NA
D gene: NA
CDR3 protein: CASSTADTQYF
CDR3 DNA: TGTGCCAGCAGTACGGCAGATACGCAGTATTTT

V gene: TRBV4-3
J gene: TRBJ2-2
clone size: NA
D gene: NA
CDR3 protein: CASSHPEGHGNTGELFF
CDR3 DNA: TGCGCCAGCAGCCACCCCGAAGGACATGGGAACACCGGGGAGCTGTTTTTT

V gene: TRBV18
J gene: TRBJ2-7
clone size: NA
D gene: TRBD2
CDR3 protein: CASSPLAGEGEQYF
CDR3 DNA: TGTGCCAGCTCACCACTAGCGGGAGAAGGGGAGCAGTACTTC

V gene: TRBV11-2
J gene: TRBJ2-7
clone size: once
D gene: TRBD2
CDR3 protein: CASSLGRTSGTSYEQYF
CDR3 DNA: TGTGCCAGCAGCTTAGGCCGAACTAGCGGGACCTCCTACGAGCAGTACTTC

V gene: TRBV19
J gene: TRBJ2-3
clone size: NA
D gene: NA
CDR3 protein: CASMVSSEGDTQYF
CDR3 DNA: TGTGCCAGCATGGTATCTAGCGAAGGGGATACGCAGTATTTT

V gene: TRBV11-2
J gene: TRBJ2-1
clone size: NA
D gene: TRBD2
CDR3 protein: CASSSRSGSSYNEQFF
CDR3 DNA: TGTGCCAGCAGCTCCAGAAGCGGGAGCTCCTACAATGAGCAGTTCTTC

V gene: TRBV18
J gene: TRBJ1-5
clone size: NA
D gene: TRBD1
CDR3 protein: CASSWDRGINQPQHF
CDR3 DNA: TGTGCCAGCTCCTGGGACAGGGGCATCAATCAGCCCCAGCATTTT

V gene: TRBV27
J gene: TRBJ2-7
clone size: once
D gene: NA
CDR3 protein: CASSWTGSYEQYF
CDR3 DNA: TGTGCCAGCAGTTGGACTGGCTCCTACGAGCAGTACTTC

V gene: TRBV7-2
J gene: TRBJ1-2
clone size: few
D gene: TRBD1
CDR3 protein: CASSLEAGTGGAYGYTF
CDR3 DNA: TGTGCCAGCAGCCTAGAAGCGGGGACAGGGGGCGCCTATGGCTACACCTTC

V gene: TRBV7-2
J gene: TRBJ2-7
clone size: NA
D gene: NA
CDR3 protein: CASSRPGGSYEQYF
CDR3 DNA: TGTGCCAGCAGCCGTCCCGGGGGTTCCTACGAGCAGTACTTC

V gene: TRBV19
J gene: TRBJ2-5
clone size: NA
D gene: TRBD1
CDR3 protein: CASSIQGAHETQYF
CDR3 DNA: TGTGCCAGTAGTATACAGGGGGCGCATGAGACCCAGTACTTC

V gene: TRBV27
J gene: TRBJ2-7
clone size: few
D gene: NA
CDR3 protein: CASSSPSSYEQYF
CDR3 DNA: TGTGCCAGCAGTTCCCCCTCGTCCTACGAGCAGTACTTC

V gene: TRBV14
J gene: TRBJ1-2
clone size: NA
D gene: NA
CDR3 protein: CASSQVARGNGYTF
CDR3 DNA: TGTGCCAGCAGCCAAGTCGCCAGGGGAAATGGCTACACCTTC

V gene: TRBV19
J gene: TRBJ2-3
clone size: NA
D gene: TRBD2
CDR3 protein: CASSMTSGHTDTQYF
CDR3 DNA: TGTGCCAGTAGTATGACTAGCGGGCACACAGATACGCAGTATTTT

V gene: TRBV28
J gene: TRBJ1-5
clone size: NA
D gene: TRBD1
CDR3 protein: CASSPTGARQPQHF
CDR3 DNA: TGTGCCAGCAGCCCGACAGGGGCTAGGCAGCCCCAGCATTTT